The present TCR beta chain was sequenced within a study of blood T cell repertoires in COVID-19. For the study at large: Acute and convalescent COVID-19 samples came from the United States, Italy and Spain. In each case, the material was cDNA or gDNA derived from T cells, B-cell-depleted T cells, or PBMCs.

Trimming removed 1 base from V and 2 bases from J, with 6 bases in between. Per the germline V gene, CDR1 is SGHNT and CDR2 is YYREEE (reference sequence). The CDR3 is made up of 13 amino acids. Authors' analysis steps: Reference gene primer amplification yielded estimated nucleated cell counts. The method was immunoSEQ multiplex PCR; TCRdb's version includes in-frame clones alone and lacks a portion of them. V, J and clone size derive from that table, while D and trimming were established from the DNA sequence. Here the sample spans roughly 50,000 clones, more than 85% being singletons. To note about this clone: The identical CDR3 is also encoded by other nucleotide sequences in the sample.

The source is a man aged 50 to 59 with active COVID-19. Sequenced sample: peripheral blood. V usage is TRBV5-4 and J usage is TRBJ2-5; D possibly corresponds to TRBD1 (5 bases). DNA for the CDR3: TGTGCCAGCAGCTTGCAGGGTCAAGAGACCCAGTACTTC. Its translation is CASSLQGQETQYF.